The clone carrying this TCR beta chain was picked up many times. The data originate from a study of glioma-infiltrating T cells. The iRepertoire nested amplicon-rescue multiplex PCR amplified TCR alpha and beta CDR3s from RNA. TCRdb reprocessed the multiplex PCR reads via MiXCR and lists one record per CDR3 protein. The data contain over 100,000 distinct CDR3 sequences, approximately 26% of them singletons. Between the trimmed V and J ends, which lost 4 bases and 1 base, there was a span of 13 bases. The CDR3 has 15 amino acids. Germline lookup yields CDR1 ENHRY and CDR2 SYGVKD. What was sequenced was glioma tissue, nonneoplastic brain tissue, or PBMCs (not recorded which). This receptor was obtained from a human donor with low-grade glioma or glioblastoma, undergoing nonglioma brain surgery, or in good health (not recorded which). The V gene is TRBV10-3, the J gene TRBJ1-1, with D perhaps matching TRBD1 (5 bases). The CDR3 DNA is TGTGCCATCAGTGTTCGGGGGGATCCGAACACTGAAGCTTTCTTT. Residues: CAISVRGDPNTEAFF.